Sequencing of this T cell receptor beta chain was carried out in a study of blood T cell repertoires in COVID-19 (dated by TCRdb to the early 2020s). Context from the whole study: The collaborator samples originated in the United States, Italy and Spain and spanned the acute and convalescent phases of COVID-19. The prospective study material was composed of cDNA or gDNA derived from T cells, B-cell-depleted T cells, or PBMCs. The repertoires were made available in a free public database intended to serve as a resource for research on the immune response to SARS-CoV-2. Nearly every sample came with metadata listing a de-identified subject ID, COVID-19 status, age in years and sex. HLA class I and class II types, where available, came from metadata supplied by the sample provider rather than from assay-based typing. Subjects who had been exposed to COVID-19, were actively infected with it, or had recovered from it provided the deeply sampled blood TCRbeta repertoires that made up the dataset. The samples were drawn from two sources: the first 160 participants of the ongoing ImmuneRACE study, and 1,254 subjects contributed by 6 global collaborators.

Whole blood was collected in K2EDTA tubes by collaborating institutions according to the institutions' own protocols. For TCRbeta analysis, collaborators shipped samples in one of three forms: frozen whole blood, isolated PBMCs, or DNA extracted from either of those sample types. Comments on this clone: Its antigen specificity is not known. Nothing much larger sits one base from this clone, and base qualities are not available.

TCRbeta CDR3 regions were amplified from genomic DNA using the immunoSEQ Assay, a bias-controlled multiplex PCR. From the authors' description of their analysis: Nucleated cell counts per sample were estimated from amplification of reference gene primers within the assay. To quantify the absolute abundance of each unique TCRbeta CDR3 rearrangement, sequence reads were collapsed and filtered. For each sample, productive Simpson clonality was calculated as the square root of Simpson's diversity index across productive rearrangements. TCRdb took over this immuneACCESS table, retaining in-frame rearrangements with V and J assigned. Such tables are incomplete; in checked studies, under half of the missing clones stem from an unresolved V gene, and the remainder is unexplained. V and J calls and clone size are those listed in that table; D and trimming were worked out from the DNA. The sample yields about 170,000 clones; 80% to 85% were counted once. Clones ranked in the top ten supply 2.5% to 3% of the sample.

Results the study describes overall, beyond this receptor: The amount of clinical and demographic metadata varied by source and participant and was provided uncurated.

From cysteine to phenylalanine, the CDR3 is 15 amino acids long. Solely the CDR3 DNA is kept, with 45 bases framed from the first base. Here V drops 6 bases and J drops 7 bases, and the junction holds 8 bases not matched to any gene. Looking up the germline V gene yields CDR1 ENHRY and CDR2 SYGVKD. This receptor was identified in a woman in her sixties with acute or convalescent COVID-19. The sequence links TRBV10-3 to TRBJ1-5, and 11 junctional nucleotides match TRBD1. Sequencing input: peripheral blood. Here is the DNA: TGTGCCATCAGCTCGGGACAGGGGGAGGGACAGCCCCAGCATTTT. Translated, it reads CAISSGQGEGQPQHF.